This note documents a single TCR beta chain sequence. Its specificity is unknown. In the study's own analysis: With a range of about 23,224 to 700,000, the median per sample was around 96,000 TCRs. TCRdb re-called the RACE reads through MiXCR, storing one row per CDR3 protein. These V and J calls originate from TCRdb's pipeline instead of the authors' own analysis. The table has approximately 90,000 distinct CDR3 sequences, less than 35% seen once. CDR3 length: 16 amino acids. Unmatched junction bases numbered 9, after V lost 4 bases and J lost 5 bases. Time point reported: patch test 3, about 24 weeks after DPC sensitization. Treatment: therapeutic diphenylcyclopropenone sensitization with weekly scalp DPC. This record comes from a study of human T cells and chemical hapten exposure. On the study more broadly: The patient population, which was mostly female, had alopecia areata, totalis or universalis.

Findings of the study overall: Alopecia was present in the donors, so their immune response may differ from healthy people's. After DPC sensitization, TCRs above 1 in 1000 frequency showed no change.

The sequenced sample was whole blood, obtained in connection with sensitization to the hapten diphenylcyclopropenone (DPC). This clonotype originated in a man aged 35 to 55 with alopecia areata. Some clones in this sample may be carry-over from other donors' samples. The rearrangement joins TRBV12-3 or TRBV12-4 to TRBJ2-2, with 8 bases fitting TRBD2. This CDR3 reads CASSSPRVAGTGELFF. The DNA for the CDR3 is TGTGCCAGCAGTTCCCCTCGGGTAGCGGGGACCGGGGAGCTGTTTTTT.